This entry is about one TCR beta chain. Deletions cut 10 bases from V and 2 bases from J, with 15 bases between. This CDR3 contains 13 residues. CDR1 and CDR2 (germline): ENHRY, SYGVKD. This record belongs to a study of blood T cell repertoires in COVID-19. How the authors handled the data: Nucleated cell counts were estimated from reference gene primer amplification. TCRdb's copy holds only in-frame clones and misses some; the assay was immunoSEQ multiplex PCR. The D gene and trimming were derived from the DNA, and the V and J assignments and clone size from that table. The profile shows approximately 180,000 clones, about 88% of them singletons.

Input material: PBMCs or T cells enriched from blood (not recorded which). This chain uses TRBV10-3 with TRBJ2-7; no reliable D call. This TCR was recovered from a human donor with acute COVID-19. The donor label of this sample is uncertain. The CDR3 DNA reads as TGTGCCACCCATCAAGAAAACACCTACGAGCAGTACTTC. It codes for CATHQENTYEQYF.